The present T cell receptor beta chain was sequenced within a study of blood T cell repertoires in COVID-19. Study background: There were acute and convalescent COVID-19 samples, and they came from the United States, Italy and Spain. Sources were T cells, B-cell-depleted T cells, or PBMCs; the material itself was cDNA or gDNA.

In the source study's methods: Reference gene primers were amplified, and this amplification served to estimate nucleated cell counts. Only in-frame clones appear in the TCRdb table, and some are missing; sequencing was by immunoSEQ multiplex PCR. Clone size and the V and J calls come from that table; the DNA yielded D and trimming. The sample shows 50,000 to 65,000 clones, 75% to 85% of them seen only once. The sequence was collected from a woman aged 60-70 years with acute or convalescent COVID-19. Sequenced: peripheral blood.

CDR3 nucleotides: TGCGCCAGCAGCCCCCCGACAGGGAACTATGGCTACACCTTC. It specifies CASSPPTGNYGYTF. This chain connects TRBV5-1 to TRBJ1-2; 7 bases are a match to TRBD1. Germline assignment: CDR1 SGHRS and CDR2 YFSETQ. The CDR3 length is 14 residues. V lost 4 bases and J lost 2; bases outside the gene matches: 5.